Following are 20 T cell receptor beta chains from one sample sequenced in a study of blood T cell repertoires in COVID-19. The data were produced by immunoSEQ multiplex PCR, yet TCRdb's version contains in-frame clones alone and is incomplete. The data hold about 210,000 clones, with roughly four fifths observed a single time. Sequencing was performed on PBMCs or T cells enriched from blood (not recorded which). Receptor source: a man aged 35-49 years who had recovered from COVID-19.

This rearrangement joins TRBV5-1 to TRBJ1-1, with unresolved D. The CDR3 extends over 15 amino acids. Germline assignment: CDR1 SGHRS and CDR2 YFSETQ. The ends were cut back, 0 bases at V and 1 base at J, with 10 bases in the middle. CDR3 coding DNA: TGCGCCAGCAGCTTGGGAGTCTCGTGGAACACTGAAGCTTTCTTT. Encoded protein: CASSLGVSWNTEAFF. Filled out from reference TRBV5-1 and TRBJ1-1, the complete variable domain reads KAGVTQTPRYLIKTRGQQVTLSCSPISGHRSVSWYQQTPGQGLQFLFEYFSETQRNKGNFPGRFSGRQFSNSRSEMNVSTLELGDSALYLCASSLGVSWNTEAFFGQGTRLTVV.

The rearrangement joins TRBV5-1 to TRBJ2-7; no definite D call. The CDR3 runs to 13 residues. Looked up from germline, CDR1 is SGHRS and CDR2 is YFSETQ. Trimming removed 0 bases at V and 7 bases at J, with 11 bases between. The CDR3 sequence is CASSLGLVEEQYF. CDR3 coding DNA: TGCGCCAGCAGCTTGGGCCTAGTCGAGGAGCAGTACTTC. The full variable domain, completed using reference TRBV5-1 and TRBJ2-7, is KAGVTQTPRYLIKTRGQQVTLSCSPISGHRSVSWYQQTPGQGLQFLFEYFSETQRNKGNFPGRFSGRQFSNSRSEMNVSTLELGDSALYLCASSLGLVEEQYFGPGTRLTVT.

V gene TRBV18 combines with J gene TRBJ2-7, with D unclear. Trimming removed 6 bases at V and 4 bases at J, with 10 bases between. CDR1 and CDR2 from the germline V gene are KGHSH and LQKENI. CDR3 length equals 12 residues. CDR3 residues: CASSLTRYEQYF. The CDR3 nucleotides are TGTGCCAGCTCGCTCACACGATACGAGCAGTACTTC.

The chain employs TRBV9 and TRBJ2-7; D possibly corresponds to TRBD2 (6 bases). Germline CDR1 SGDLS, CDR2 YYNGEE. The length of the CDR3 is 14 residues. V lost 0 bases and J 4 bases, leaving 11 bases between the germline ends. CDR3 nucleotides: TGTGCCAGCAGCGTAGGGGGACTCCTTTACGAGCAGTACTTC. This translates into CASSVGGLLYEQYF.

This clone occurred once. This chain links TRBV7-6 with TRBJ1-4; D gene ambiguous. The CDR3 is 17 amino acids. V was trimmed by 2 bases and J by 4 bases, leaving 17 bases between them. Germline loops: CDR1 SGHVS, CDR2 FNYEAQ. The CDR3 DNA reads as TGTGCCAGCAGCTTACACCGGTTCGGGAGGAATAATGAAAAACTGTTTTTT. Translation gives CASSLHRFGRNNEKLFF.

This chain connects TRBV9 to TRBJ1-3; D gene unclear. This CDR3 has 14 residues. The germline gives CDR1 SGDLS, CDR2 YYNGEE. Trimming stripped 3 bases from V and 0 bases from J, with 7 bases between. CDR3 in amino acids: CASSGARSGNTIYF. The CDR3 DNA is TGTGCCAGCAGCGGGGCGCGCTCTGGAAACACCATATATTTT.

The rearrangement uses TRBV30 and TRBJ1-2; the D is unclear. This CDR3 comprises 10 residues. Germline CDR1 GTSNPN, CDR2 SVGIG (reference sequence). The germline V and J ends were trimmed by 3 bases and 5 bases, with 4 bases remaining between them. CDR3: CAWRSYGYTF. The CDR3 DNA reads as TGTGCCTGGAGGTCGTATGGCTACACCTTC.

The genes are TRBV7-3 and TRBJ2-1; TRBD1 aligns across 8 bases. Looked up from germline, CDR1 is SGHTA and CDR2 is FQGTGA. J was trimmed by 5 bases and V by 1 base; bases with no gene match: 7. There are 16 residues in the CDR3. CDR3 region: CASSLKGTGPDNEQFF. The DNA for the CDR3 is TGTGCCAGCAGCTTAAAAGGGACAGGACCCGACAATGAGCAGTTCTTC.

V usage is TRBV4-1 and J usage is TRBJ1-1, with 9 positions matching TRBD1. The CDR3 covers 16 residues. Trimming cost V 4 bases and J 2 bases; bases outside gene matches: 8. CDR1 is MGHRA and CDR2 is YSYEKL in the germline V gene. CDR3 loop: CASSRAGTGRNTEAFF. Written as DNA, the CDR3 is TGCGCCAGCAGCCGGGCCGGGACAGGGAGAAACACTGAAGCTTTCTTT.

The chain recombines TRBV15 with TRBJ1-6; D is uncertain. The V and J ends lost 0 bases and 10 bases respectively, with 25 bases between them. The CDR3 runs 19 residues. Germline values: CDR1 LNHNV, CDR2 YYDKDF (reference sequence). The CDR3 DNA sequence: TGTGCCACCAGCAGAGATCTCCGGCCGGGGTCGGGAAAGGGCTCACCCCTCCACTTT. It specifies CATSRDLRPGSGKGSPLHF.

This clone has just one count. V gene TRBV3-1 (or the pseudogene TRBV3-2) combines with J gene TRBJ2-1; no reliable D call. From germline, CDR1 is LGHDT and CDR2 YNNKEL (reference sequence). V was cut by 0 bases and J by 9 bases, with 9 bases left in between. The CDR3 has 13 amino acids. The CDR3 DNA reads as TGTGCCAGCAGCCAAGATACCCGAGGTGAGCAGTTCTTC. The encoded protein is CASSQDTRGEQFF.

The chain recombines TRBV4-1 with TRBJ1-5; D perhaps matches TRBD1 (5 bases). The CDR3 covers 15 residues. The V end was cut by 0 bases, the J end by 5 bases, with 11 bases between. Germline V gene lookup returns CDR1 MGHRA and CDR2 YSYEKL. The CDR3 is CASSQDPGYHQPQHF. CDR3 bases: TGCGCCAGCAGCCAAGATCCAGGGTACCATCAGCCCCAGCATTTT.

The chain employs TRBV5-1 and TRBJ2-7, with TRBD2 matching over 7 bases. V trimming: 9 bases; J trimming: 1 base; junction bases outside the gene matches: 13. Germline V lookup: CDR1 SGHRS, CDR2 YFSETQ. The CDR3 has 15 amino acids. The CDR3 nucleotides read TGCGCCACCCGAAGGGGAGGGACGGATTCCTACGAGCAGTACTTC. It encodes CATRRGGTDSYEQYF.

The chain uses TRBV30 and TRBJ2-1; D uncertain. Deletions cut 2 bases from V and 0 bases from J, with 8 bases between. This CDR3 comprises 14 residues. Germline CDR1 is GTSNPN and CDR2 is SVGIG (reference sequence). The CDR3 spells CAWSLTASYNEQFF. CDR3 coding DNA: TGTGCCTGGAGTCTAACCGCCTCCTACAATGAGCAGTTCTTC.

This clone was seen a single time. The V call is TRBV25-1, the J call TRBJ2-1, with TRBD2 matching 8 bases. The ends lost 4 bases at V and 9 bases at J; junction bases unmatched: 8. The CDR3 contains 14 residues. Germline V gene lookup returns CDR1 MGHDK and CDR2 SYGVNS. CDR3 nucleotide sequence: TGTGCCAGCAGTGGAAGCGGGGGTCTGGGTGAGCAGTTCTTC. As protein: CASSGSGGLGEQFF.

V gene TRBV5-1 combines with J gene TRBJ2-2, with 7 nucleotides matching TRBD2. V lost 1 base, J lost 4 bases, and 4 bases stayed unmatched. Germline V lookup: CDR1 SGHRS, CDR2 YFSETQ. This CDR3 contains 15 residues. CDR3 nucleotides: TGCGCCAGCAGCTTGACGGGGGAGGGCACCGGGGAGCTGTTTTTT. Translation: CASSLTGEGTGELFF. Based on the CDR3 plus reference TRBV5-1 and TRBJ2-2, the full variable domain is KAGVTQTPRYLIKTRGQQVTLSCSPISGHRSVSWYQQTPGQGLQFLFEYFSETQRNKGNFPGRFSGRQFSNSRSEMNVSTLELGDSALYLCASSLTGEGTGELFFGEGSRLTVL.

This clone appeared once. The CDR3 sequence: CAWSGGGATQYF. The CDR3 DNA follows: TGTGCCTGGAGTGGAGGGGGTGCGACCCAGTACTTC. V is TRBV30 and J is TRBJ2-5, with D perhaps TRBD1 (6 bases). V lost 1 base, J lost 7 bases, and 10 bases lay in between. The CDR3 has 12 amino acids. The V gene's germline CDR1 is GTSNPN and CDR2 SVGIG (reference sequence).

Here the CDR3 reads CATSDLQAGVDTGELFF. The CDR3 DNA follows: TGTGCCACCAGTGATTTGCAAGCGGGAGTAGACACCGGGGAGCTGTTTTTT. This sequence joins TRBV24-1 and TRBJ2-2; 8 bases agree with TRBD2. The CDR3 consists of 17 residues. V was pared by 0 bases and J by 3 bases, with 5 bases of the junction left unmatched. The germline gives CDR1 KGHDR, CDR2 SFDVKD.

This chain links TRBV2 with TRBJ1-3; 12 bases agree with TRBD1. V was pared by 6 bases and J by 6 bases, with 6 bases of the junction left unmatched. The V gene's germline CDR1 is SNHLY and CDR2 FYNNEI. The CDR3 consists of 15 residues. The CDR3 is CASSPGTGGKNTIYF. DNA for the CDR3: TGTGCCAGCAGCCCCGGGACAGGGGGCAAAAACACCATATATTTT.

The V and J genes are TRBV4-1 and TRBJ1-3; unclear D gene. Germline V gene lookup returns CDR1 MGHRA and CDR2 YSYEKL. The V end lost 2 bases, the J end lost 0 bases, and 14 bases lay between the germline ends. The CDR3 loop spans 17 amino acids. The CDR3 nucleotides read TGCGCCAGCAGCCAACTGGTCAGGTTTGACTCTGGAAACACCATATATTTT. It specifies CASSQLVRFDSGNTIYF.